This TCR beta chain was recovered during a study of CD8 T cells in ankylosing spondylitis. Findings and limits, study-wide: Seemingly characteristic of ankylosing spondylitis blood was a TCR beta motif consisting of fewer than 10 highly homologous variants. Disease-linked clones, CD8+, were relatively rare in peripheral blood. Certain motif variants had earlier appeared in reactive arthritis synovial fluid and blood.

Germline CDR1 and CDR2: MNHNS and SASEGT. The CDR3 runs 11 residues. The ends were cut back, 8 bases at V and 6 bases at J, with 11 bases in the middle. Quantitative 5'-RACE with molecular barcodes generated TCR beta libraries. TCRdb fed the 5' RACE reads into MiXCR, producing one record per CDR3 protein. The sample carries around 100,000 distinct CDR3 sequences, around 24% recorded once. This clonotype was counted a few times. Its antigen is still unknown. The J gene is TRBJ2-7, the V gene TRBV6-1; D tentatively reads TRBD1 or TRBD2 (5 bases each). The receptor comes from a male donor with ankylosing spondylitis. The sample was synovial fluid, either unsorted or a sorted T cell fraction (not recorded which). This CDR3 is CASGTRGEQYV. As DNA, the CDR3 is TGTGCCAGCGGGACCCGCGGCGAGCAGTACGTC.